A single sample is the source of the 13 T cell receptor beta chains below, sequenced in a study of shared clonotypes between healthy human individuals. Generated by immunoSEQ multiplex PCR, the TCRdb table keeps only in-frame clones and is missing some. The repertoire has around 2.5 million clones, 90% to 95% of them found once; the top ten carry 0.36%. The sample was naive CD4+ T cells from PBMCs. Subset indicated: CD45RA+ positively selected. The receptors originated from a man aged 18-30 years in good health. Some clones in this sample may be carry-over from other donors' samples.

This chain links TRBV7-9 with TRBJ1-4; D gene unclear. The CDR3 has 16 amino acids. Deletions cut 4 bases from V and 7 bases from J, with 19 bases between. The germline gives CDR1 SEHNR, CDR2 FQNEAQ (reference sequence). CDR3 DNA: TGTGCCAGCAGCTCGGCACGGGAGGGTATTGGTGAAAAACTGTTTTTT. Its translation is CASSSAREGIGEKLFF.

The V gene is TRBV10-3, the J gene TRBJ1-2, with a possible D match to TRBD1 (6 bases). With 7 bases removed from V and 4 bases from J, the gap between germline ends came to 16 bases. The CDR3 contains 14 residues. CDR1 is ENHRY and CDR2 is SYGVKD in the germline V gene. The CDR3 spells CAITEGGYAYGYTF. The CDR3 nucleotides are TGTGCCATCACCGAGGGGGGGTACGCCTATGGCTACACCTTC.

Turning to this clone: The germline gene is not matched at one end of the junction; a read error may be the cause. Other DNA sequences in the same sample also yield this CDR3. The chain carries TRBV20-1 and TRBJ2-1; D remains ambiguous. The CDR3 length is 10 residues. CDR1 and CDR2 from the germline V gene are DFQATT and SNEGSKA (reference sequence). CDR3: CSARFNEQFF. DNA of the CDR3: TGCAGCGCTAGGTTCAATGAGCAGTTCTTC.

This chain links TRBV29-1 with TRBJ2-1; TRBD2 agrees at 10 bases. Germline CDR1 SQVTM, CDR2 ANQGSEA. This CDR3 contains 16 residues. Trimming cost V 7 bases and J 9 bases; bases outside gene matches: 18. The CDR3 protein is CSARSGRATLYGEQFF. CDR3 coding DNA: TGCAGCGCGAGGAGCGGGAGGGCAACCCTGTACGGTGAGCAGTTCTTC.

The V gene is TRBV7-3, the J gene TRBJ2-3; 12 nucleotides line up with TRBD2. The CDR3 has 16 residues. Germline-derived CDR1 and CDR2 are SGHTA and FQGTGA. V was pared by 4 bases and J by 10 bases, with 12 bases of the junction left unmatched. The CDR3 DNA is TGTGCCAGCAGCTCGGAACTAGCGGGAGGTTCGTCGGCGCAGTATTTT. Its translation is CASSSELAGGSSAQYF.

The genes are TRBV29-1 and TRBJ2-2; 8 nucleotides match TRBD1. CDR1 and CDR2 from the germline V gene are SQVTM and ANQGSEA. The V segment lost 6 bases and the J segment 3 bases; nucleotides outside the gene matches: 6. There are 14 residues in the CDR3. The CDR3 loop is CSVFQQGDTGELFF. The CDR3 region has the DNA TGCAGCGTATTCCAACAGGGGGACACCGGGGAGCTGTTTTTT.

The chain has TRBV7-2 and TRBJ2-1; D gene uncertain. Trimming cost V 4 bases and J 0 bases, with 13 bases left between them. CDR1 and CDR2 from the germline V gene are SGHTA and FQGNSA. The CDR3 is 16 residues long. CDR3 amino acids: CASSWPPGLSYNEQFF. The CDR3 region has the DNA TGTGCCAGCAGCTGGCCACCGGGCCTCTCCTACAATGAGCAGTTCTTC.

A note on this clone: Within the sample, other DNA sequences also encode this same CDR3. The chain couples TRBV5-1 to TRBJ2-1, with 10 bases that match TRBD1. CDR1 and CDR2 (germline): SGHRS, YFSETQ. V shed 0 bases, J shed 1 base, and the junction held 1 base outside the gene matches. The CDR3 runs 16 residues. The CDR3 nucleotides read TGCGCCAGCAGCTTGGGGACAGGGGGTTCCTACAATGAGCAGTTCTTC. It is translated as CASSLGTGGSYNEQFF. The full variable domain, completed using reference TRBV5-1 and TRBJ2-1, is KAGVTQTPRYLIKTRGQQVTLSCSPISGHRSVSWYQQTPGQGLQFLFEYFSETQRNKGNFPGRFSGRQFSNSRSEMNVSTLELGDSALYLCASSLGTGGSYNEQFFGPGTRLTVL.

The V call is TRBV5-1, the J call TRBJ1-4; 8 bases match TRBD1. V lost 4 bases, J lost 6 bases, and 11 bases stayed unmatched. Germline V lookup: CDR1 SGHRS, CDR2 YFSETQ. This CDR3 contains 16 residues. In nucleotides, the CDR3 is TGCGCCAGCAGCAAGGGACAGGCCACGAATTATGAAAAACTGTTTTTT. Translated, it gives CASSKGQATNYEKLFF.

The chain combines TRBV5-1 with TRBJ1-3; D remains unclear. The CDR3 runs 18 residues. Germline CDR1 SGHRS, CDR2 YFSETQ. The V and J ends lost 2 bases and 2 bases respectively, with 20 bases between them. In DNA form, the CDR3 reads TGCGCCAGCAGCTTTAGACCCGGCCCTAGCCAGGCTGGAAACACCATATATTTT. Its translation is CASSFRPGPSQAGNTIYF.

The chain recombines TRBV29-1 with TRBJ2-1; 10 bases are a match to TRBD2. The CDR3 contains 14 residues. Germline CDR1 SQVTM, CDR2 ANQGSEA. The V and J ends lost 6 bases and 2 bases, in that order; junction bases with no gene match: 4. This CDR3 is CSVAGLATYNEQFF. The CDR3 nucleotides are TGCAGCGTAGCGGGACTAGCGACCTACAATGAGCAGTTCTTC.

This rearrangement joins TRBV6-6 to TRBJ1-1; no reliable D call. The V gene's germline CDR1 is MNHNY and CDR2 SVGAGI (reference sequence). The V end lost 6 bases, the J end lost 0 bases, and 8 bases lay between the germline ends. This CDR3 spans 13 amino acids. CDR3 nucleotides: TGTGCCAGCAGCTTGAAACTGAACACTGAAGCTTTCTTT. Protein product: CASSLKLNTEAFF.

The DNA of the CDR3 is TGTGCCAGCAGCTTAGCGGGGTCAACCGAGCCCCATGAGCAGTTCTTC. Its translation: CASSLAGSTEPHEQFF. The chain links TRBV7-8 to TRBJ2-1, with D unclear. This CDR3 is 16 amino acids long. V dropped 0 bases and J dropped 8 bases, with 17 bases sitting between them. Germline CDR1 is SGHVS and CDR2 is FQNEAQ.